A single sample is the source of the 2 T cell receptor beta chains below, sequenced in a study of T cells after yellow fever vaccination. One entry per CDR3 protein, called by TCRdb with MiXCR from the 5' RACE reads. The sample lists approximately 300,000 distinct CDR3 sequences; 13% were seen once. Sequencing used CD4+ T cells sorted from PBMCs, obtained 45 days after the yellow fever booster vaccination. Receptors originate from a man aged 30 to 39 who received the YFV17D yellow fever vaccine.

The genes are TRBV5-1 and TRBJ2-5, with 9 bases identical to TRBD1. In germline, CDR1 is SGHRS, CDR2 YFSETQ. The CDR3 totals 13 residues. J lost 4 bases, V lost 8 bases, and 6 bases had no gene match. CDR3 coding DNA: TGCGCCAGTGGGACAGGGCCCGGAGAGACCCAGTACTTC. This codes for CASGTGPGETQYF. The full variable domain, its missing parts supplied by reference TRBV5-1 and TRBJ2-5, is KAGVTQTPRYLIKTRGQQVTLSCSPISGHRSVSWYQQTPGQGLQFLFEYFSETQRNKGNFPGRFSGRQFSNSRSEMNVSTLELGDSALYLCASGTGPGETQYFGPGTRLLVL.

V gene TRBV4-2 combines with J gene TRBJ2-1; D assignment may be TRBD1 or TRBD2 (5 bases each). Germline V gene data show CDR1 as LGHNA and CDR2 as YNFKEQ. Trimming removed 6 bases at V and 4 bases at J, with 13 bases between. This CDR3 spans 14 amino acids. This CDR3 reads CASRGVASYNEQFF. CDR3 sequence (DNA): TGTGCCAGCAGGGGGGTCGCGTCTTACAATGAGCAGTTCTTC.